These 3 T cell receptor beta chains originate from one sample sequenced in a study of blood T cell repertoires in COVID-19 (dated by TCRdb to the early 2020s). Library generation was performed with the immunoSEQ multiplex PCR assay. Here the immuneACCESS table is served through TCRdb, limited to in-frame sequences with V and J called. Missing clones are a known gap in these copies; in checked studies unresolved V genes cover under half, and the rest lacks a known reason. This sample gives around 150,000 clones in total; approximately 84% of them show up just once. The ten most abundant clones make up over 11% of the sample. Sample: peripheral blood. All receptors come from a woman older than 75 with acute or convalescent COVID-19.

CDR3 residues: CSVARQTNTGELFF. The CDR3 DNA sequence: TGCAGCGTTGCTCGACAGACGAACACCGGGGAGCTGTTTTTT. The chain employs TRBV29-1 and TRBJ2-2; possibly TRBD1 for D (5 bases). Trimming shortened V by 4 bases and J by 0 bases, and 9 bases separated the two germline ends. The CDR3 sequence is 14 residues long. The germline V gene has CDR1 SQVTM and CDR2 ANQGSEA.

The chain links TRBV19 to TRBJ2-1; D might be TRBD1 (5 bases). Looked up from germline, CDR1 is LNHDA and CDR2 is SQIVND (reference sequence). The CDR3 is 16 amino acids. Trimming removed 5 bases from V and 4 bases from J, with 18 bases in between. This chain's CDR3 is CASSQTARQFYNEQFF. The CDR3 region has the DNA TGTGCCAGTAGTCAGACGGCTCGACAGTTTTACAATGAGCAGTTCTTC.

V is TRBV19 and J is TRBJ1-1; D is unresolved. Trimming stripped 7 bases from V and 3 bases from J, with 15 bases between. There are 14 residues in the CDR3. Germline V gene lookup returns CDR1 LNHDA and CDR2 SQIVND (reference sequence). This CDR3 is CASNGGAPYTEAFF. CDR3 in DNA: TGTGCCAGTAACGGCGGAGCGCCTTACACTGAAGCTTTCTTT. The full variable domain, rest sourced from reference TRBV19 and TRBJ1-1, is DGGITQSPKYLFRKEGQNVTLSCEQNLNHDAMYWYRQDPGQGLRLIYYSQIVNDFQKGDIAEGYSVSREKKESFPLTVTSAQKNPTAFYLCASNGGAPYTEAFFGQGTRLTVV.